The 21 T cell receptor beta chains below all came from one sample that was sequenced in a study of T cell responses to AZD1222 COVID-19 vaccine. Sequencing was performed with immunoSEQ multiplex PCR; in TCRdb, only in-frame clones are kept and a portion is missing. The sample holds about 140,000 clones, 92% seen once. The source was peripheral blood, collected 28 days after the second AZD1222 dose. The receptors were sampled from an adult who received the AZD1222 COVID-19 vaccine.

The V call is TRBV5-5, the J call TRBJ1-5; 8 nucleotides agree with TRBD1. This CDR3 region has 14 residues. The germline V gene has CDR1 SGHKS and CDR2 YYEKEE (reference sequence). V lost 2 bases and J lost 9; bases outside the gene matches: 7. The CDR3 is CASSFGTGRTPQHF. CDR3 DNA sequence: TGTGCCAGCAGCTTTGGGACAGGCCGTACGCCCCAGCATTTT.

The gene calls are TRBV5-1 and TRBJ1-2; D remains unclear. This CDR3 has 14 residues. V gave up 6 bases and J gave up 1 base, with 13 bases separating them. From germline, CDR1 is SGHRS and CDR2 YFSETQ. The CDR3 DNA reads TGCGCCAGCACGGACGGCGGAGGTAACTATGGCTACACCTTC. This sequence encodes CASTDGGGNYGYTF.

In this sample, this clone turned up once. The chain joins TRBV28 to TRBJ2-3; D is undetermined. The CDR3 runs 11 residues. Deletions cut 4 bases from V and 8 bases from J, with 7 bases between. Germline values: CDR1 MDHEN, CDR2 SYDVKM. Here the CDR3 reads CASSSAVTQYF. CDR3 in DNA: TGTGCCAGCAGTTCGGCGGTTACGCAGTATTTT.

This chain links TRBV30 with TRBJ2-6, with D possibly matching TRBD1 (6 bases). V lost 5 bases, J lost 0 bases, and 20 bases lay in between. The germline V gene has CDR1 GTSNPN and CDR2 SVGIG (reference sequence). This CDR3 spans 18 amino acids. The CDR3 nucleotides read TGTGCCTGGGATTCGAACAGGGCTCTTGGCTCTGGGGCCAACGTCCTGACTTTC. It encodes CAWDSNRALGSGANVLTF. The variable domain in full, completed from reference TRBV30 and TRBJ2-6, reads SQTIHQWPATLVQPVGSPLSLECTVEGTSNPNLYWYRQAAGRGLQLLFYSVGIGQISSEVPQNLSASRPQDRQFILSSKKLLLSDSGFYLCAWDSNRALGSGANVLTFGAGSRLTVL.

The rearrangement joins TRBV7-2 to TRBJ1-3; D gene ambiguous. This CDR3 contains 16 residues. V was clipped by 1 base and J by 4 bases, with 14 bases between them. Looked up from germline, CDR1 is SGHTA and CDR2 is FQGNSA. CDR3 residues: CASSLEMQAAGNTIYF. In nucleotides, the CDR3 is TGTGCCAGCAGCTTAGAGATGCAGGCTGCGGGAAACACCATATATTTT.

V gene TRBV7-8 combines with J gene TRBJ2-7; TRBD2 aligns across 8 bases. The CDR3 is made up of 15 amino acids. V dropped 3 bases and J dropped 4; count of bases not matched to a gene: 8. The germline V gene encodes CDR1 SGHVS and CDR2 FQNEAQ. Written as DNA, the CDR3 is TGTGCCAGCAGCTTCACAGCGGGAGCTGGGTACGAGCAGTACTTC. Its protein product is CASSFTAGAGYEQYF.

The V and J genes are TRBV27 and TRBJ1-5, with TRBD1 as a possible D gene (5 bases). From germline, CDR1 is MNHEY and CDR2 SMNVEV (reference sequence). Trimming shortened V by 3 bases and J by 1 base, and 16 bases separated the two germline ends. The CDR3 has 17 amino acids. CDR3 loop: CASSFSGGGRSNQPQHF. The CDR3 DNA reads TGTGCCAGCAGTTTTTCAGGTGGGGGTAGGAGCAATCAGCCCCAGCATTTT.

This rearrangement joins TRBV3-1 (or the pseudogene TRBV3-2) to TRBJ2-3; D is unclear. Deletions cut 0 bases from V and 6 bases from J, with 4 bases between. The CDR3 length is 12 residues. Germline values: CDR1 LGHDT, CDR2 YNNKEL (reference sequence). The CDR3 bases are TGTGCCAGCAGCCAAGATCGCGATACGCAGTATTTT. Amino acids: CASSQDRDTQYF.

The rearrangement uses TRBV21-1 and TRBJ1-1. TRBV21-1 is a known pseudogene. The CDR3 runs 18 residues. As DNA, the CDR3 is TGTGCCAGCCACTACCTCCCCGGCCAGCCTAAACTGAACACTGAAGCTTTCTTT. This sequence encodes CASHYLPGQPKLNTEAFF.

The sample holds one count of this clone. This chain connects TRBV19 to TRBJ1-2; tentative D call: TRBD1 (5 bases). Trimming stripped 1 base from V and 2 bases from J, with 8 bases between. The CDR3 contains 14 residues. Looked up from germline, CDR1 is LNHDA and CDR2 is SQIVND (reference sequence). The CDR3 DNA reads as TGTGCCAGTAGTATAGGTCGGGGGAACTATGGCTACACCTTC. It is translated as CASSIGRGNYGYTF. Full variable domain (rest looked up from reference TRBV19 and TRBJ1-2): DGGITQSPKYLFRKEGQNVTLSCEQNLNHDAMYWYRQDPGQGLRLIYYSQIVNDFQKGDIAEGYSVSREKKESFPLTVTSAQKNPTAFYLCASSIGRGNYGYTFGSGTRLTVV.

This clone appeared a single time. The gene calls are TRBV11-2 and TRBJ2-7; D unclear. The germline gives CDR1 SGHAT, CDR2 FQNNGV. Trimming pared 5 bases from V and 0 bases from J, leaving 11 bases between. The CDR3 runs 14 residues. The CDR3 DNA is TGTGCCAGCAGCCTTGGACCGTTCTCCTACGAGCAGTACTTC. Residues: CASSLGPFSYEQYF.

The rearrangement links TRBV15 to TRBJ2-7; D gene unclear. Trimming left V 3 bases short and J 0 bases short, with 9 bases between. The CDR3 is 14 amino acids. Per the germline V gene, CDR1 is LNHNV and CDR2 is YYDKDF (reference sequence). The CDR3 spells CATSSRTDSYEQYF. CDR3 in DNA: TGTGCCACCAGCAGCAGGACGGACTCCTACGAGCAGTACTTC.

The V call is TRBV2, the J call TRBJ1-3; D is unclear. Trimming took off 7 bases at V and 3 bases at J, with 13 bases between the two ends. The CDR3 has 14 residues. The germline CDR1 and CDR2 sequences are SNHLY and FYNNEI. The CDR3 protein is CASNPMASGNTIYF. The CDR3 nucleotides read TGTGCCAGCAACCCCATGGCAAGTGGAAACACCATATATTTT.

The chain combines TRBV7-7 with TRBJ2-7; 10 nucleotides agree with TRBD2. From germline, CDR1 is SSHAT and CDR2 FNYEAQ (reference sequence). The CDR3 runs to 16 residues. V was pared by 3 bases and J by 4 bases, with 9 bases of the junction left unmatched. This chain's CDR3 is CASSFPRAGGQYEQYF. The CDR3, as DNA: TGTGCCAGCAGCTTTCCCCGAGCGGGAGGGCAGTACGAGCAGTACTTC.

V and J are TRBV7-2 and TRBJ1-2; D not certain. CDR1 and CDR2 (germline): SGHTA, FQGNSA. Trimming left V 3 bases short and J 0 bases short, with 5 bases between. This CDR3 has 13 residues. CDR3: CASSFDPNYGYTF. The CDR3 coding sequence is TGTGCCAGCAGCTTCGACCCTAACTATGGCTACACCTTC.

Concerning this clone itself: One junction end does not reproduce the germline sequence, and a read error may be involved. CDR3 coding DNA: TGCGCCGGCAGCCCTAAACAGGGGGCGGGGATGGTCAATGAGCAGTTCTTC. It specifies CAGSPKQGAGMVNEQFF. The chain has TRBV4-1 and TRBJ2-1, with 9 bases fitting TRBD1. The germline V gene encodes CDR1 MGHRA and CDR2 YSYEKL. This CDR3 comprises 17 residues.

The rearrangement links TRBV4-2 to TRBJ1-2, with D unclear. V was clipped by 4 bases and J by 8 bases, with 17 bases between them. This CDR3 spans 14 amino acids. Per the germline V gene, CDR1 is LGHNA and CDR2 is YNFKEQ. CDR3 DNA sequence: TGTGCCAGCAGCCCCGGCCTCCCCGGTCGGGGCTACACCTTC. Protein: CASSPGLPGRGYTF.

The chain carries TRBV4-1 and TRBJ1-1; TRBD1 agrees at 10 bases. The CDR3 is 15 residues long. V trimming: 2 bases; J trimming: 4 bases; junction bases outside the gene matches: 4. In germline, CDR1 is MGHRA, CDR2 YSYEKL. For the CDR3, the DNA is TGCGCCAGCAGCCAATTGGGACAGGGGAGCACTGAAGCTTTCTTT. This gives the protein CASSQLGQGSTEAFF.

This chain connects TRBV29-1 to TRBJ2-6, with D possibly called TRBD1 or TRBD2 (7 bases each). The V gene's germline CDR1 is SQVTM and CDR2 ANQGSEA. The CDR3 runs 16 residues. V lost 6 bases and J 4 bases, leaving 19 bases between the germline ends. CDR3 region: CSVGGTANSGANVLTF. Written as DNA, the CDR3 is TGCAGCGTGGGGGGGACAGCCAATTCCGGGGCCAACGTCCTGACTTTC.

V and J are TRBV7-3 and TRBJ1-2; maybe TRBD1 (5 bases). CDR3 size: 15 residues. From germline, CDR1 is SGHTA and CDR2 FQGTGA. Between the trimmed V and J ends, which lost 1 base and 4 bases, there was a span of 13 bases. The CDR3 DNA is TGTGCCAGCAGCTTAAGCCCCGAAACAGGCTATGGCTACACCTTC. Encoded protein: CASSLSPETGYGYTF.

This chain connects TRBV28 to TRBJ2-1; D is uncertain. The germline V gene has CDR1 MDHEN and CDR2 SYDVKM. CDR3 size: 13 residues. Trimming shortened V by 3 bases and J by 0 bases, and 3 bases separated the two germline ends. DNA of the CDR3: TGTGCCAGCAGTTTGTTCTCCTACAATGAGCAGTTCTTC. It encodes CASSLFSYNEQFF.